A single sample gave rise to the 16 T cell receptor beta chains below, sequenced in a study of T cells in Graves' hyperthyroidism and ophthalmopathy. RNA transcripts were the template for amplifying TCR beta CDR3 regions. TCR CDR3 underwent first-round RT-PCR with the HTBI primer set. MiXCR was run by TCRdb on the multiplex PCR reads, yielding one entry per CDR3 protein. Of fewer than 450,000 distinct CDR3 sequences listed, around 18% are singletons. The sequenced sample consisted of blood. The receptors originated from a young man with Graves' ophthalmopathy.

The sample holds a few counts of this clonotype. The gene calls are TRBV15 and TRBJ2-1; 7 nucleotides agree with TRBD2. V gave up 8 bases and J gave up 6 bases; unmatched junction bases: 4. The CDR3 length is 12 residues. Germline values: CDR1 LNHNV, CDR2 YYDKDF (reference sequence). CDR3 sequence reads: CATSREGNEQFF. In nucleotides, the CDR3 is TGTGCCACCTCAAGGGAGGGCAATGAGCAGTTCTTC.

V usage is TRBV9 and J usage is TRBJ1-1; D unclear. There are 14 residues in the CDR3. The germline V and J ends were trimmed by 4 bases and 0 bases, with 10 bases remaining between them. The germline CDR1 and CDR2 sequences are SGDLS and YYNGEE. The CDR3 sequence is CASSPQTMNTEAFF. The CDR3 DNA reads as TGTGCCAGCAGCCCTCAGACCATGAACACTGAAGCTTTCTTT.

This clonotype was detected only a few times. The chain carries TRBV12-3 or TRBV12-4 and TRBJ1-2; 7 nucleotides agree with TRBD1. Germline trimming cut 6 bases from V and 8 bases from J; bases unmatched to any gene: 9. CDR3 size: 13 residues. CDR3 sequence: CASSQTQGVGYTF. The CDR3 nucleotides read TGTGCCAGCAGCCAGACCCAGGGGGTCGGCTACACCTTC.

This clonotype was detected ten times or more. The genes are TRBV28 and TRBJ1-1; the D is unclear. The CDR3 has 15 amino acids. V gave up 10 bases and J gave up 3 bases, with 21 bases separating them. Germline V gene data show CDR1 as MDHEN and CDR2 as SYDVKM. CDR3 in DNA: TGTGCCACCTTCGACTTGACACCGAAGGACACTGAAGCTTTCTTT. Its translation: CATFDLTPKDTEAFF. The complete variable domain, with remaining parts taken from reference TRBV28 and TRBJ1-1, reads DVKVTQSSRYLVKRTGEKVFLECVQDMDHENMFWYRQDPGLGLRLIYFSYDVKMKEKGDIPEGYSVSREKKERFSLILESASTNQTSMYLCATFDLTPKDTEAFFGQGTRLTVV.

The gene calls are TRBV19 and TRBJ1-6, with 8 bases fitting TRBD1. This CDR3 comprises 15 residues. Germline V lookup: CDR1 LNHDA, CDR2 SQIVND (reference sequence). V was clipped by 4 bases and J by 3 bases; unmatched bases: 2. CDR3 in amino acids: CASSTGGIYNSPLHF. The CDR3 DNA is TGTGCCAGTAGTACAGGGGGCATCTATAATTCACCCCTCCACTTT. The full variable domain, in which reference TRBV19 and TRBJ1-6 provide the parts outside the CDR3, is DGGITQSPKYLFRKEGQNVTLSCEQNLNHDAMYWYRQDPGQGLRLIYYSQIVNDFQKGDIAEGYSVSREKKESFPLTVTSAQKNPTAFYLCASSTGGIYNSPLHFGNGTRLTVT.

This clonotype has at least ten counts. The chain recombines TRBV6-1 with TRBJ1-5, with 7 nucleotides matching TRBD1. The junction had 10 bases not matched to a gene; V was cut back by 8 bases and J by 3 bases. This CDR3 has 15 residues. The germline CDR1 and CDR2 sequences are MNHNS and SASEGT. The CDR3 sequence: CASSPGGNANQPQHF. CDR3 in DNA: TGTGCCAGCTCGCCAGGGGGAAATGCCAATCAGCCCCAGCATTTT.

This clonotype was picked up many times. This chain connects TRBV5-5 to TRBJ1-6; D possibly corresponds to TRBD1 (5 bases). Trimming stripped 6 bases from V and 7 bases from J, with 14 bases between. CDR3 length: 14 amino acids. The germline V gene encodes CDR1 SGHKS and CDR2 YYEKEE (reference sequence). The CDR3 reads CASTIAGGNSPLHF. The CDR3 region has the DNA TGTGCCAGCACCATTGCCGGGGGGAATTCACCCCTCCACTTT.

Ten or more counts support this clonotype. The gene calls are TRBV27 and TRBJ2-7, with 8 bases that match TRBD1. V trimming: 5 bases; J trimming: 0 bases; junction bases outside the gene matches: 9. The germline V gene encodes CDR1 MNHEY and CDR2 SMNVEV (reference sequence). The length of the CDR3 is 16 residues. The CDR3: CASSLHRGSSSYEQYF. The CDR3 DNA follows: TGTGCCAGCAGTCTCCACAGGGGGTCAAGCTCCTACGAGCAGTACTTC.

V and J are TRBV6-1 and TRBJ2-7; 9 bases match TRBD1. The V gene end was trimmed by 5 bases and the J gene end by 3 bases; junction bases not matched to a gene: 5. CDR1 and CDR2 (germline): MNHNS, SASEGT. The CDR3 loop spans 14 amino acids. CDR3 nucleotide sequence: TGTGCCAGCAGTTTACCGGGACAGGGCTACGAGCAGTACTTC. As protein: CASSLPGQGYEQYF.

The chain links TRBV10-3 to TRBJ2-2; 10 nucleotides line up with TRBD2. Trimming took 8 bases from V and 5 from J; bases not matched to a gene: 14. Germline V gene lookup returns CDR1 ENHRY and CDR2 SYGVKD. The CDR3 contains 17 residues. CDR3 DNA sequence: TGTGCCATCCCCGCGAGCGGGGGGGCCGTAGATACCGGGGAGCTGTTTTTT. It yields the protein CAIPASGGAVDTGELFF.

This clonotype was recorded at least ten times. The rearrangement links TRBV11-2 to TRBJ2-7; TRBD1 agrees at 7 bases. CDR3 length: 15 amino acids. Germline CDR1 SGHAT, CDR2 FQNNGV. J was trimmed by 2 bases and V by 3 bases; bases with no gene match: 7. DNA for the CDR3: TGTGCCAGCAGCTTCGTCCCCGACAGGGCCTACGAGCAGTACTTC. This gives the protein CASSFVPDRAYEQYF. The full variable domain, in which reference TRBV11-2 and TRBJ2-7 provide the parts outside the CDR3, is EAGVAQSPRYKIIEKRQSVAFWCNPISGHATLYWYQQILGQGPKLLIQFQNNGVVDDSQLPKDRFSAERLKGVDSTLKIQPAKLEDSAVYLCASSFVPDRAYEQYFGPGTRLTVT.

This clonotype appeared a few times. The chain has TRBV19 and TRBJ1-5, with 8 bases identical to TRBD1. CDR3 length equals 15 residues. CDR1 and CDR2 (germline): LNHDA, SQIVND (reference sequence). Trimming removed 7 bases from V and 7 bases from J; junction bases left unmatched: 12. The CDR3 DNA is TGTGCCAGTATAGATGGACAGGGAGGATCACAGCCCCAGCATTTT. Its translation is CASIDGQGGSQPQHF.

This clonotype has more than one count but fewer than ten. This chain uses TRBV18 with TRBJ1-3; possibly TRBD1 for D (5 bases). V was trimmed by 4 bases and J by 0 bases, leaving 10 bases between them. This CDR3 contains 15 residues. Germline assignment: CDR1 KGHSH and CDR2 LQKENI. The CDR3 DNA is TGTGCCAGCTCACTCTCGGACAACTCTGGAAACACCATATATTTT. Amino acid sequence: CASSLSDNSGNTIYF.

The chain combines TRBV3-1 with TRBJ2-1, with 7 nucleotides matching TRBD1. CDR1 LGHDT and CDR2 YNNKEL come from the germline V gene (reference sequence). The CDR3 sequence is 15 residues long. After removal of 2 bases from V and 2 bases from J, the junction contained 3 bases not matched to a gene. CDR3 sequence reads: CASSQQGQPYNEQFF. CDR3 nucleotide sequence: TGTGCCAGCAGCCAACAGGGACAGCCCTACAATGAGCAGTTCTTC.

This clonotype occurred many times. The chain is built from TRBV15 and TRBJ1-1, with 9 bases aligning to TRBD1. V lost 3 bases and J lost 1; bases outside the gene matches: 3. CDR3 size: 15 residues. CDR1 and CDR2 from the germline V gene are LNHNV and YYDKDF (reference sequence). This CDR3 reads CATSRETGGNTEAFF. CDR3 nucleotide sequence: TGTGCCACCAGCAGGGAGACAGGGGGGAACACTGAAGCTTTCTTT.

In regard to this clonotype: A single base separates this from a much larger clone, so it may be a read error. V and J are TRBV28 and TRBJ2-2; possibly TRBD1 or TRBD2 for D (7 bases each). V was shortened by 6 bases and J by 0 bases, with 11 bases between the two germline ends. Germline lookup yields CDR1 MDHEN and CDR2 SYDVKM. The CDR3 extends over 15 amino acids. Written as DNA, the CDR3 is TGTGCCAGCAGAGCAGGGGGGGCGAACACCGGGGAGCTGTTTTTT. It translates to CASRAGGANTGELFF.